This record concerns one T cell receptor (beta chain) sequence. These data belong to a study of blood T cell repertoires in COVID-19. Background on the study: Samples came from the United States, Italy and Spain, spanning acute and convalescent COVID-19. Sample material is recorded as cDNA or gDNA derived from T cells, B-cell-depleted T cells, or PBMCs.

Original methodology: Reference gene primers were amplified, and this amplification served to estimate nucleated cell counts. Assay: immunoSEQ multiplex PCR; the TCRdb copy retains only in-frame clones and omits some. V, J and clone size reflect that table, while D and trimming were determined from the DNA. The sample yields 400,000 or so clones, more than 75% seen once. Sequencing used peripheral blood. The sequence came from a human donor in a cohort sampled during active COVID-19.

For the CDR3, the DNA is TGCGCCAGCAGCTACCGGGACTTACACCCGAACACTGAAGCTTTCTTT. Protein sequence: CASSYRDLHPNTEAFF. The rearrangement uses TRBV5-1 and TRBJ1-1, with D perhaps TRBD1 (5 bases). The germline V gene encodes CDR1 SGHRS and CDR2 YFSETQ. V shed 3 bases and J shed 1 base, with 16 bases lying between them. The CDR3 spans 16 residues.